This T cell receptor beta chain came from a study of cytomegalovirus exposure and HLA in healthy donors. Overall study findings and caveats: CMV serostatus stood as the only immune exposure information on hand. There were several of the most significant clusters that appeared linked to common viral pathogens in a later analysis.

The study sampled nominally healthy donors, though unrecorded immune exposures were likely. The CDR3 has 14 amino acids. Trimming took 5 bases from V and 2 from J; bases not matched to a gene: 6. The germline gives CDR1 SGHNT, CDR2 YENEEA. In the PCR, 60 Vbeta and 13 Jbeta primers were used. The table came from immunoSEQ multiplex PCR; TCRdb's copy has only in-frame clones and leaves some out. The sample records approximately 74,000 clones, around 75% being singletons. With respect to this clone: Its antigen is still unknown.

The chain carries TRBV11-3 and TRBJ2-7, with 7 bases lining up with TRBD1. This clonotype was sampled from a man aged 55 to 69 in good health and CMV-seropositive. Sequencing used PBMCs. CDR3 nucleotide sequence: TGTGCCAGCAGCCACCGGGACAGACCCTACGAGCAGTACTTC. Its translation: CASSHRDRPYEQYF.